This TCR beta chain originates from a study of shared clonotypes between healthy human individuals. Assay: immunoSEQ multiplex PCR; the TCRdb copy retains only in-frame clones and omits some. This table has more than 2 million clones, roughly 94% appearing once. Naive CD8 cells, CD45RO-negative and positively selected for CCR7, excluded terminally differentiated effector memory CD45RA+ cells. This CDR3 has 12 amino acids. Trimming stripped 6 bases from V and 6 bases from J, with 12 bases between. Germline CDR1 MNHNS, CDR2 SASEGT. The source of this sequence is a man younger than 30 in good health. Sequencing was done on a sample of naive CD8+ T cells sorted from blood. V and J are TRBV6-1 and TRBJ2-7; D is unresolved. The CDR3 region is CASRSKYLEQYF. CDR3 in DNA: TGTGCCAGCAGGTCGAAATATCTCGAGCAGTACTTC.